This TCR beta chain was recorded in a study of T cell responses to AZD1222 COVID-19 vaccine. Note on this clone: Antigen: not known.

The V gene lost 1 base and the J gene lost 1 base, with 14 bases spanning the gap. This CDR3 region has 17 residues. The germline gives CDR1 SGHRS, CDR2 YFSETQ. Study-level findings and limits: Baseline testing showed seropositivity in only a handful of AZD1222 recipients.

This table comes from immunoSEQ multiplex PCR, and its TCRdb copy is limited to in-frame clones, with some not included. Altogether 110,000 to 150,000 clones are present, around 85% being singletons, with the ten largest covering around 8%. The sequenced sample was peripheral blood, obtained on day 0 of AZD1222 vaccination. The chain combines TRBV5-1 with TRBJ1-4; maybe TRBD1 (6 bases). This clonotype was obtained from an adult in good health. In DNA form, the CDR3 reads TGCGCCAGCAGCTTGAGGCAGGGGATGGGAACTAATGAAAAACTGTTTTTT. This codes for CASSLRQGMGTNEKLFF. Based on the CDR3 plus reference TRBV5-1 and TRBJ1-4, the full variable domain is KAGVTQTPRYLIKTRGQQVTLSCSPISGHRSVSWYQQTPGQGLQFLFEYFSETQRNKGNFPGRFSGRQFSNSRSEMNVSTLELGDSALYLCASSLRQGMGTNEKLFFGSGTQLSVL.